These 22 T cell receptor beta chains came from one sample sequenced in a study of T-cell memory formation after mild COVID-19. TCRdb redid the calling of the 5' RACE reads with MiXCR, one entry per CDR3 protein. Of hundreds of thousands of distinct CDR3 sequences in the sample, about a sixth are singletons; the top ten hold about 22%. The sample comprised PBMCs or a T cell subset sorted from them (not recorded which). The receptors stem from a man between 18 and 29 years old who had mild COVID-19 (a few samples of this study predate the infection). Cell type and time point are not known.

The chain carries TRBV6-5 and TRBJ2-3; 13 bases are a match to TRBD2. The germline gives CDR1 MNHEY, CDR2 SVGAGI. V shed 7 bases, J shed 5 bases, and the junction held 6 bases outside the gene matches. This CDR3 has 15 amino acids. In nucleotides, the CDR3 is TGTGCCAGCAAACTAGCGGGGGGGCCTGGAGATACGCAGTATTTT. This sequence encodes CASKLAGGPGDTQYF.

A few counts support this clonotype. The chain couples TRBV10-3 to TRBJ1-2; the D gene is possibly TRBD1 (5 bases). Trimming stripped 4 bases from V and 4 bases from J, with 13 bases between. The CDR3 covers 14 residues. Germline CDR1 ENHRY, CDR2 SYGVKD. CDR3 DNA sequence: TGTGCCATCAGTGGTGACAGAACACCCTATGGCTACACCTTC. The encoded protein is CAISGDRTPYGYTF.

The V gene is TRBV5-1, the J gene TRBJ1-1, with D unresolved. Germline lookup yields CDR1 SGHRS and CDR2 YFSETQ. This CDR3 is 14 amino acids long. V dropped 4 bases and J dropped 2 bases, with 12 bases sitting between them. The CDR3: CASSPGFGNTEAFF. The CDR3, as DNA: TGCGCCAGCAGCCCTGGTTTTGGTAACACTGAAGCTTTCTTT.

There are a few counts of this clonotype. CDR3 region: CSASGTSYNEQFF. Here the CDR3 DNA reads TGCAGCGCGTCAGGGACCTCCTACAATGAGCAGTTCTTC. The rearrangement joins TRBV29-1 to TRBJ2-1; D is perhaps TRBD1 or TRBD2 (5 bases each). The V gene's germline CDR1 is SQVTM and CDR2 ANQGSEA. This CDR3 has 13 amino acids. The ends were cut back, 7 bases at V and 0 bases at J, with 10 bases in the middle.

V gene TRBV11-2 combines with J gene TRBJ2-1, with 10 bases matching TRBD1. Germline CDR1 SGHAT, CDR2 FQNNGV. The CDR3 is 16 amino acids. V lost 3 bases, J lost 9 bases, and 11 bases stayed unmatched. The CDR3 region is CASSFTGTGVRREQFF. The CDR3 nucleotides read TGTGCCAGCAGCTTTACCGGGACAGGGGTAAGACGTGAGCAGTTCTTC.

This chain uses TRBV7-2 with TRBJ2-3; 11 bases are shared with TRBD2. Germline V gene data show CDR1 as SGHTA and CDR2 as FQGNSA. The CDR3 runs 16 residues. Unmatched junction bases numbered 6, after V lost 1 base and J lost 6 bases. The CDR3 reads CASSLVGSGGADTQYF. For the CDR3, the DNA is TGTGCCAGCAGCTTAGTTGGTAGCGGGGGGGCCGATACGCAGTATTTT.

The chain is built from TRBV6-5 and TRBJ1-2; D is undetermined. Germline loops: CDR1 MNHEY, CDR2 SVGAGI. The germline V and J ends were trimmed by 8 bases and 1 base, with 17 bases remaining between them. There are 15 residues in the CDR3. The CDR3 reads CASGRSDDHNYGYTF. The CDR3 DNA reads TGTGCCAGCGGGCGGTCAGACGATCATAACTATGGCTACACCTTC.

CDR3 sequence reads: CASSFLTGSAEQYF. In DNA form, the CDR3 reads TGCGCCAGCAGTTTCTTGACAGGGTCGGCCGAGCAGTACTTC. This chain uses TRBV5-1 with TRBJ2-7; TRBD1 matches at 7 bases. CDR1 is SGHRS and CDR2 is YFSETQ in the germline V gene. The ends lost 5 bases at V and 6 bases at J; junction bases unmatched: 11. The CDR3 has 14 residues.

This clonotype was observed many times. The V and J genes are TRBV30 and TRBJ2-1; perhaps TRBD2 as D (5 bases). CDR1 is GTSNPN, CDR2 SVGIG, per germline (reference sequence). This CDR3 is 16 amino acids long. The ends were cut back, 3 bases at V and 1 base at J, with 16 bases in the middle. The CDR3 bases are TGTGCCTGGAGCGGACTTTTCAGAAGGTCCTACAATGAGCAGTTCTTC. Translation: CAWSGLFRRSYNEQFF. The full variable domain, rest sourced from reference TRBV30 and TRBJ2-1, is SQTIHQWPATLVQPVGSPLSLECTVEGTSNPNLYWYRQAAGRGLQLLFYSVGIGQISSEVPQNLSASRPQDRQFILSSKKLLLSDSGFYLCAWSGLFRRSYNEQFFGPGTRLTVL.

The rearrangement uses TRBV14 and TRBJ2-5; 8 bases are shared with TRBD2. J was trimmed by 4 bases and V by 4 bases; bases with no gene match: 5. This CDR3 has 14 amino acids. The V gene's germline CDR1 is SGHDN and CDR2 FVKESK. The DNA of the CDR3 is TGTGCCAGCAGCCCCAACGGACTAGCAGAGACCCAGTACTTC. Protein product: CASSPNGLAETQYF.

The chain uses TRBV20-1 and TRBJ2-7; 7 nucleotides match TRBD2. The CDR3 is made up of 16 amino acids. Germline V gene sequence: CDR1 DFQATT, CDR2 SNEGSKA (reference sequence). V was pared by 4 bases and J by 2 bases, with 14 bases of the junction left unmatched. CDR3 DNA: TGCAGTGCTACCTCGCCCATCAGCGGGGACGCCTACGAGCAGTACGTC. It is translated as CSATSPISGDAYEQYV.

V is TRBV7-9 and J is TRBJ1-2, with D possibly being TRBD1 (5 bases). Trimming shortened V by 0 bases and J by 4 bases, and 21 bases separated the two germline ends. Germline CDR1 reads SEHNR; CDR2 reads FQNEAQ (reference sequence). The CDR3 consists of 18 residues. This CDR3 is CASSLAPGTEAPPYGYTF. The CDR3 nucleotides are TGTGCCAGCAGCTTAGCCCCCGGGACGGAGGCTCCCCCCTATGGCTACACCTTC.

The rearrangement joins TRBV6-6 to TRBJ2-2; 7 bases align to TRBD1. Trimming at V came to 5 bases and at J to 3 bases, leaving 3 bases not matched to a gene. This CDR3 is 14 amino acids long. Per the germline V gene, CDR1 is MNHNY and CDR2 is SVGAGI (reference sequence). The CDR3 region is CASSPGQYTGELFF. In DNA form, the CDR3 reads TGTGCCAGCAGTCCGGGACAGTACACCGGGGAGCTGTTTTTT.

The genes are TRBV5-1 and TRBJ1-6, with D perhaps TRBD1 (6 bases). Trimming took off 0 bases at V and 8 bases at J, with 12 bases between the two ends. CDR1 and CDR2 from the germline V gene are SGHRS and YFSETQ. The CDR3 totals 15 residues. The chain's CDR3 is CASSLVTRGDSPLHF. The CDR3 coding sequence is TGCGCCAGCAGCTTGGTTACCAGGGGAGATTCACCCCTCCACTTT.

This clonotype appeared a single time. The chain combines TRBV9 with TRBJ2-1; D is uncertain. Per germline, CDR1 SGDLS and CDR2 YYNGEE. V lost 2 bases to trimming and J lost 9 bases, with 6 bases between them. This CDR3 comprises 11 residues. The CDR3 sequence is CASSVRTEQFF. The DNA of the CDR3 is TGTGCCAGCAGCGTCCGGACTGAGCAGTTCTTC. The full variable domain, in which reference TRBV9 and TRBJ2-1 provide the parts outside the CDR3, is DSGVTQTPKHLITATGQRVTLRCSPRSGDLSVYWYQQSLDQGLQFLIQYYNGEERAKGNILERFSAQQFPDLHSELNLSSLELGDSALYFCASSVRTEQFFGPGTRLTVL.

This chain connects TRBV3-1 to TRBJ2-7; 12 positions match TRBD1. V shed 1 base and J 6 bases; nucleotides not matched to a gene: 4. Germline assignment: CDR1 LGHDT and CDR2 YNNKEL (reference sequence). The CDR3 has 15 amino acids. CDR3 protein: CASSQGDRGRGEQYF. In DNA form, the CDR3 reads TGTGCCAGCAGCCAAGGGGACAGGGGGCGAGGCGAGCAGTACTTC.

This clonotype came up a few times. V is TRBV5-6 and J is TRBJ1-5, with unresolved D. CDR3 length: 14 residues. V lost 0 bases and J 6 bases, leaving 10 bases between the germline ends. Germline V gene lookup returns CDR1 SGHDT and CDR2 YYEEEE. The CDR3 is CASSLGSGIQPQHF. CDR3 DNA: TGTGCCAGCAGCTTGGGTTCCGGAATTCAGCCCCAGCATTTT.

The CDR3 here is CASSGASGHEQFF. In DNA form, the CDR3 reads TGTGCCAGCAGCGGCGCTAGCGGGCATGAGCAGTTCTTC. The chain employs TRBV11-2 and TRBJ2-1; 8 positions match TRBD2. The V segment lost 5 bases and the J segment 8 bases; nucleotides outside the gene matches: 5. CDR1 and CDR2 (germline): SGHAT, FQNNGV. The CDR3 sequence is 13 residues long.

V is TRBV27 and J is TRBJ2-3; TRBD2 agrees at 12 bases. The CDR3 has 16 residues. With V trimmed by 9 bases and J by 1 base, 8 bases remained unmatched. Germline lookup yields CDR1 MNHEY and CDR2 SMNVEV (reference sequence). The CDR3 nucleotides read TGTGCCAGTACTTCTAGCGGGGGGGCTGGCACAGATACGCAGTATTTT. This sequence encodes CASTSSGGAGTDTQYF.

This rearrangement joins TRBV29-1 to TRBJ1-3; no clear D. CDR1 is SQVTM and CDR2 is ANQGSEA in the germline V gene. The CDR3 has 16 amino acids. Trimming pared 0 bases from V and 0 bases from J, leaving 12 bases between. The CDR3 loop reads CSVEDHRADSGNTIYF. The CDR3 DNA reads as TGCAGCGTTGAAGACCACAGAGCCGACTCTGGAAACACCATATATTTT.

The chain is built from TRBV27 and TRBJ1-5, with a weak D call TRBD1 (5 bases). Per germline, CDR1 MNHEY and CDR2 SMNVEV (reference sequence). The CDR3 is 13 amino acids. Trimming took off 6 bases at V and 9 bases at J, with 15 bases between the two ends. The CDR3 reads CASSSWRGRPQHF. The CDR3 nucleotides are TGTGCCAGCAGCTCTTGGCGGGGGAGGCCCCAGCATTTT.

This rearrangement joins TRBV7-9 to TRBJ2-1; D call uncertain. CDR3 length: 14 amino acids. V was pared by 5 bases and J by 4 bases, with 12 bases between. Germline V gene data show CDR1 as SEHNR and CDR2 as FQNEAQ (reference sequence). The CDR3 is CASSPTGSYNEQFF. CDR3 coding DNA: TGTGCCAGCAGCCCAACCGGAAGTTACAATGAGCAGTTCTTC.